The clone carrying this TCR beta chain was seen ten or more times. What it binds is unknown. The sample comes from a study of T cells in Graves' hyperthyroidism and ophthalmopathy. Study-wide points: Ophthalmopathy prediction by the model preceded onset by a median about 6 months.

Amplified regions were TCR beta CDR3 sequences from RNA transcripts. Initially, a first-round RT-PCR of the TCR CDR3 employed the HTBI primer set. TCRdb itself ran the multiplex PCR reads through MiXCR, one entry per CDR3 protein. Of around 340,000 distinct CDR3 sequences in the sample, roughly 21% were seen once. The TCR was taken from a woman in her 50s with Graves' hyperthyroidism. The sample taken for sequencing was blood.

CDR3 in DNA: TGTGCCAGCAGTAGCCAGGGGATTCTTTACAATGAGCAGTTCTTC. Its protein is CASSSQGILYNEQFF. The chain recombines TRBV6-1 with TRBJ2-1, with D perhaps matching TRBD1 (6 bases). Per the germline V gene, CDR1 is MNHNS and CDR2 is SASEGT. V was cut by 5 bases and J by 4 bases, with 15 bases left in between. The CDR3 runs 15 residues.